This TCR beta chain was sequenced for a study of T-cell memory formation after mild COVID-19. The authors produced TCR alpha and TCR beta cDNA libraries with sample barcodes and UMIs by 5'RACE using constant-segment primers. TCRdb called the 5' RACE reads again in MiXCR, with one record for every CDR3 protein. The sample consists of about 40,000 distinct CDR3 sequences, 6% to 7.5% of them appearing once. Study-wide results and caveats: Some clones that responded were present in memory (sampled pre-infection), which suggests cross-reactive memory joined. Unconfirmed was the SARS-CoV-2 specificity of second-wave clones that peaked on day 37.

The CDR3 spans 14 residues. Germline CDR1 and CDR2: SGHRS and YFSETQ. V was cut by 3 bases and J by 4 bases, with 14 bases left in between. This clonotype occurred many times. The antigen remains undetermined. The chain couples TRBV5-1 to TRBJ2-7, with a possible D match to TRBD1 (5 bases). The specimen was PBMCs or a T cell subset sorted from them (not recorded which). The source of this sequence is an adult who had mild COVID-19 (a few samples of this study predate the infection). Cell type and time point are not known. CDR3 sequence reads: CASSYGGAQYEQYF. CDR3 bases: TGCGCCAGCAGCTACGGTGGGGCGCAATACGAGCAGTACTTC. The full variable domain, rest sourced from reference TRBV5-1 and TRBJ2-7, is KAGVTQTPRYLIKTRGQQVTLSCSPISGHRSVSWYQQTPGQGLQFLFEYFSETQRNKGNFPGRFSGRQFSNSRSEMNVSTLELGDSALYLCASSYGGAQYEQYFGPGTRLTVT.